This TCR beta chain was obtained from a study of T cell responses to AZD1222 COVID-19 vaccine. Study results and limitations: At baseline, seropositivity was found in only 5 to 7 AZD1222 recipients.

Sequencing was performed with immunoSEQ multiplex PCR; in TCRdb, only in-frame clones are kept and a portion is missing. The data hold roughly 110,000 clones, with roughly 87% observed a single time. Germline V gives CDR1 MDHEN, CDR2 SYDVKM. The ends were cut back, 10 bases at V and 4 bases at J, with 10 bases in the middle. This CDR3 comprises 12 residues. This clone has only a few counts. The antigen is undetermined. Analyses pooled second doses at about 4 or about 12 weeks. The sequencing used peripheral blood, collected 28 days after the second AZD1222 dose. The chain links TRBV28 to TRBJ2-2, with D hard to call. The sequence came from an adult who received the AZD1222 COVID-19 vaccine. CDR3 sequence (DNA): TGTGCCATGGGCCAGCGCACCGGGGAGCTGTTTTTT. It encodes CAMGQRTGELFF.